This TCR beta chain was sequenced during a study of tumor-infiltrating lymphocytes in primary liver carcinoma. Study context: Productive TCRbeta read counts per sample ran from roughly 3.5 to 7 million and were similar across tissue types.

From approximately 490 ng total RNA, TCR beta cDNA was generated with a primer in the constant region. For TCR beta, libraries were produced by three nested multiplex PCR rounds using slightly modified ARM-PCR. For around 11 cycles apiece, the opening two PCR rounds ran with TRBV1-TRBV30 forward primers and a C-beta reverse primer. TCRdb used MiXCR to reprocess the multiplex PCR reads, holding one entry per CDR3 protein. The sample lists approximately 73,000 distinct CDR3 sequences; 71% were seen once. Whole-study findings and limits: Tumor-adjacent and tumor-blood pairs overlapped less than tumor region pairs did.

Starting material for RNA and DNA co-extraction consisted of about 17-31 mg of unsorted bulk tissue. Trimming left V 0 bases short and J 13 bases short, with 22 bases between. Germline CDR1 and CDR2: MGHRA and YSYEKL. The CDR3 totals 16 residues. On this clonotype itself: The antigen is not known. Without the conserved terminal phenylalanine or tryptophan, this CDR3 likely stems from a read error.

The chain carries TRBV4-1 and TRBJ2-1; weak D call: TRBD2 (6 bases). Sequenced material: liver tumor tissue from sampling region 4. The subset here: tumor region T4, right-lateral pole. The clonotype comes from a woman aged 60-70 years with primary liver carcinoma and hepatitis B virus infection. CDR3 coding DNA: TGCGCCAGCAGCCAAGATCTCGCGCTGGAGGGCCGGAGCCAGTTCTTA. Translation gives CASSQDLALEGRSQFL.